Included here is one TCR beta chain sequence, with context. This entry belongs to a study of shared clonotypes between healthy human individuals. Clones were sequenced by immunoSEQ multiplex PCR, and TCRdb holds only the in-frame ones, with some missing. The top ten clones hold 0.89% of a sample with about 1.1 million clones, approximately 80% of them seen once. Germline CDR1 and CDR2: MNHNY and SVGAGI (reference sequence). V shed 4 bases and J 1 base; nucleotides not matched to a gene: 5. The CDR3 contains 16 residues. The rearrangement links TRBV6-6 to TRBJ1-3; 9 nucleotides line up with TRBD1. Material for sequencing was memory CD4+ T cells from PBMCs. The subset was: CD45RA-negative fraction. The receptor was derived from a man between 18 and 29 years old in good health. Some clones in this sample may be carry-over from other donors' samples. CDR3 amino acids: CASSLIGTGSGNTIYF. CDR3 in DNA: TGTGCCAGCAGTTTGATCGGGACAGGGTCTGGAAACACCATATATTTT.